The clone carrying this T cell receptor (beta chain) was picked up a small number of times. No antigen is known for it. TCRdb processed the RT-PCR reads anew with MiXCR; each CDR3 protein has one entry. In the table there are 590,000 or so distinct CDR3 sequences, 14% of which are singletons. The sample belongs to a study of response to subunit inactivated influenza vaccine. Findings and caveats of the study: The authors put forward the suggestion that each seasonal influenza vaccination may bring in only a limited number of new T cells.

This material consisted of PBMCs from blood, taken 14 to 15 days before vaccination. This receptor was identified in a man between 45 and 60 years old who received an inactivated influenza vaccine.

In DNA, the CDR3 is TGCAGCGTTGCGGGGGCGCCTAATCAGCCCCAGCATTTT. This gives the protein CSVAGAPNQPQHF. This chain connects TRBV29-1 to TRBJ1-5, with a weak D call TRBD1 (6 bases). From germline, CDR1 is SQVTM and CDR2 ANQGSEA. Trimming cost V 4 bases and J 4 bases, with 11 bases left between them. This CDR3 is 13 amino acids long.